The clone carrying this TCR beta chain was recorded at least ten times. What it recognizes is unknown. This entry comes from a study of T-cell memory formation after mild COVID-19. Study-wide background: TCR clustering was largely donor specific.

TCR alpha and TCR beta cDNA libraries with sample barcodes and UMIs came from 5'RACE using constant-segment primers. TCRdb redid the calling of the 5' RACE reads with MiXCR, one entry per CDR3 protein. The table records 100,000 to 150,000 distinct CDR3 sequences, roughly 6.2% of them present only once. Regarding the study as a whole: CD4+ clones that contracted lay mainly in CM and EM; CD8+ ones lay in EMRA.

The CDR3 is 14 residues long. The germline V gene has CDR1 SQVTM and CDR2 ANQGSEA. J lost 4 bases, V lost 2 bases, and 5 bases had no gene match. This chain uses TRBV29-1 with TRBJ2-5; the match to TRBD1 covers 9 bases. Sample: PBMCs or a T cell subset sorted from them (not recorded which). This clonotype was sampled from an adult woman who had mild COVID-19 (a few samples of this study predate the infection). Cell type and time point are not known. The CDR3 bases are TGCAGCGTTGAACGGGACAGGGTCGGAGAGACCCAGTACTTC. This translates into CSVERDRVGETQYF. The full variable domain, completed using reference TRBV29-1 and TRBJ2-5, is SAVISQKPSRDICQRGTSLTIQCQVDSQVTMMFWYRQQPGQSLTLIATANQGSEATYESGFVIDKFPISRPNLTFSTLTVSNMSPEDSSIYLCSVERDRVGETQYFGPGTRLLVL.